This paragraph reports one T cell receptor (beta chain). Its antigen remains unknown. There are 11 residues in the CDR3. V gave up 3 bases and J gave up 8 bases, with 5 bases separating them. These data belong to a study of T cell responses to AZD1222 COVID-19 vaccine. General study results and limits: Mostly white British, mostly female donors; authors suggested clonal diversity may be underestimated.

Clones were read by immunoSEQ multiplex PCR, and TCRdb kept only the in-frame ones, dropping some. The data show over 100,000 clones, with 89% seen just once and 18% held by the top ten. The V and J genes are TRBV12-3 or TRBV12-4 and TRBJ2-1; D not certain. Source: peripheral blood, taken on day 0 of AZD1222 vaccination. This receptor was identified in an adult in good health. In nucleotides, the CDR3 is TGTGCCAGCAGTTTTTCGGATGAGCAGTTCTTC. Translating it yields CASSFSDEQFF.